A single sample gave rise to the 3 T cell receptor beta chains below, sequenced in a study of OX40 agonist ivuxolimab in advanced cancers. Using immunoSEQ multiplex PCR, the repertoire was profiled, and TCRdb retains in-frame clones only, with some absent. Among 85,000 to 100,000 clones listed, around 90% were seen once. The specimen was CD4+ or CD8+ T cells sorted from blood, collected in a trial of the OX40 agonist ivuxolimab. The receptors derive from an adult with an advanced solid tumor such as melanoma, head and neck, liver or kidney cancer.

The chain is built from TRBV6-1 and TRBJ1-1; D uncertain. V was trimmed by 2 bases and J by 1 base, leaving 8 bases between them. Germline CDR1 MNHNS, CDR2 SASEGT. This CDR3 is 14 amino acids long. CDR3 amino acids: CASSESWGNTEAFF. As DNA, the CDR3 is TGTGCCAGCAGTGAATCTTGGGGGAACACTGAAGCTTTCTTT.

The CDR3: CASSMSVRDNYGYTF. The CDR3 bases are TGTGCCAGTAGTATGTCTGTCCGGGACAACTATGGCTACACCTTC. This chain links TRBV19 with TRBJ1-2, with a possible D match to TRBD1 (5 bases). Germline V gene lookup returns CDR1 LNHDA and CDR2 SQIVND (reference sequence). The CDR3 length is 15 residues. The V end was cut by 3 bases, the J end by 2 bases, with 13 bases between.

This sequence joins TRBV30 and TRBJ2-7; D is tentatively TRBD1 or TRBD2 (5 bases each). Germline V gene data show CDR1 as GTSNPN and CDR2 as SVGIG (reference sequence). The CDR3 contains 13 residues. V was cut by 5 bases and J by 1 base, with 12 bases left in between. The CDR3 sequence: CAWREEGSYEQYF. In DNA, the CDR3 is TGTGCCTGGCGTGAAGAGGGGTCCTACGAGCAGTACTTC.